This T cell receptor (beta chain) appears in the sequencing data of a study of long-term antiretroviral therapy in people with HIV. Study outcomes and limitations: Dominating the repertoire at all time points were the clones that expanded before ART.

Run at survey level, the immunoSEQ assay was version v3.0. It was about 40,000-55,000 T-cell genomes per sample that sequencing targeted. TCRdb keeps only in-frame clones here, not all; method: immunoSEQ multiplex PCR. The table includes around 20,000 clones, approximately 81% detected once. Every donor contributed at least one pre-ART and at least two post-ART PBMC samples. With V trimmed by 4 bases and J by 3 bases, 12 bases remained unmatched. The CDR3 is made up of 19 amino acids. Germline V lookup: CDR1 MNHNS, CDR2 SASEGT. A note on this clone: Its antigen is currently unknown.

The V gene is TRBV6-1, the J gene TRBJ1-6; 10 bases agree with TRBD1. Sequencing was performed on unsorted PBMCs, taken 0.1 years before starting antiretroviral therapy. This TCR came from a man aged 40-49 years with HIV. CDR3 nucleotide sequence: TGTGCCAGCAGTGCCCGGGACAGGGGTTATCTCAGCTATAATTCACCCCTCCACTTT. Its translation is CASSARDRGYLSYNSPLHF.